This record concerns one T cell receptor beta chain sequence. Its antigen is not yet known. No base-level quality is on record; no much larger clone is a single base apart. This sample stems from a study of OX40 agonist ivuxolimab in advanced cancers. The study in broad terms: Ivuxolimab was a fully human IgG2 agonistic monoclonal antibody targeting the costimulatory receptor OX40 (CD134). Intravenous ivuxolimab was administered to patients every 2 weeks at six dose levels: 0.01, 0.1, 0.3, 1.5, 3 and 10 mg/kg. Of the 50 to 55 dose-escalation patients, hepatocellular carcinoma was present in about 20, melanoma in around 15, renal cell carcinoma in 9 and head and neck cancer in 9. The dose-escalation cohort was over 70% male with a mean age of roughly 62 years, ranging from about 23 to 85. Prior anti-PD-1, anti-PD-L1 or anti-CTLA-4 therapy was permitted, and checkpoint inhibitors had been received by roughly two fifths of dose-escalation patients. Three dose-escalation patients achieved partial responses, one with hepatocellular carcinoma and two with cutaneous melanoma. Peripheral TCRbeta sequencing was intended to test whether TCR sequence diversity was altered and clonal T-cell expansion was caused by ivuxolimab. The paper covers the monotherapy dose-escalation part of the phase I ivuxolimab trial, which included N ≈ 57 patients. What the study reported, not specific to this receptor: The antigen specificity of the clonally expanded peripheral T cells was not determined. In the 0.1-3.0 mg/kg groups, partial responders were among the patients with the lowest normalized peripheral clonal expansion, particularly in CD8+ T cells. On average, CD8+ T cells showed more expanded clones than CD4+ T cells after ivuxolimab. At doses of 0.1 to 3.0 mg/kg, clonal expansion of both CD4+ and CD8+ T cells in blood was seen between baseline and week 6. Low levels of normalized T-cell clonal expansion were also seen in some patients who did not respond.

For sequencing of the TCRbeta CDR3 region, genomic DNA was extracted from the sorted cells. The immunoSEQ Assay was used to sequence the TCRbeta CDR3 regions. As stored in TCRdb, this immuneACCESS dataset retains in-frame rearrangements with V and J assigned. A fraction of the clones does not appear; measured against another copy, unresolved V genes explain less than half of the discrepancy, and the remainder lacks a known reason. The sample table lists tens of thousands of clones, roughly 86% of them with a count of one. The ten most abundant clones make up approximately 0.66% of the sample. V has 5 bases trimmed and J has 7 bases trimmed; junction bases matching no gene number 8. The CDR3 spans 16 residues, from the cysteine through the phenylalanine. The kept DNA is CDR3 alone, 48 bases in frame from the first base. CDR1 and CDR2, looked up from the germline V gene, are SGHAT and FQNNGV. The trial excluded patients who had a history of autoimmune disease or were on systemic immunosuppression. Peripheral blood for TCR sequencing was drawn from every dose cohort at baseline, at cycle 4 day 1 and at cycle 7 day 1. Samples came from an open-label, multicenter, first-in-human phase I dose-escalation trial of ivuxolimab. Adults with locally advanced or metastatic melanoma, renal cell, hepatocellular, or head and neck squamous cell carcinoma were enrolled in the trial. Before TCR sequencing, CD4+ T cells and CD8+ T cells were sorted from peripheral blood as separate populations.

Sequencing used CD4+ or CD8+ T cells sorted from blood, obtained in a trial of the OX40 agonist ivuxolimab. The TCR was taken from an adult with an advanced solid tumor such as melanoma, head and neck, liver or kidney cancer. The chain couples TRBV11-2 to TRBJ2-2; 12 bases in between match TRBD2. The base sequence is TGTGCCAGCAGCCCAAAGAGACTAGCGGGGGACGGGGAGCTGTTTTTT. The translation is CASSPKRLAGDGELFF.